This T cell receptor (beta chain) was observed in a study of blood T cells in healthy people across ages. Whole-study findings and limits: The fall in TCR beta diversity per million T cells was roughly linear with age.

The CDR3 runs 12 residues. Per the germline V gene, CDR1 is DFQATT and CDR2 is SNEGSKA (reference sequence). As to this clonotype: Its antigen is unidentified.

Alongside a J-beta primer mix, a sample-barcoded 5' primer served in a second PCR lasting roughly 7 to 11 cycles. Each CDR3 protein is one row after TCRdb ran MiXCR on the 5' RACE reads. The sample lists around 2 million distinct CDR3 sequences; around 42% were seen once. The V and J genes are TRBV20-1 and TRBJ1-2, with D maybe TRBD1 (6 bases). This clonotype originated in a human donor in good health. The sequenced sample was blood. The CDR3 spells CRGAGGYYGYTF. The CDR3 DNA reads as TGCCGGGGGGCCGGCGGATACTATGGCTACACCTTC.